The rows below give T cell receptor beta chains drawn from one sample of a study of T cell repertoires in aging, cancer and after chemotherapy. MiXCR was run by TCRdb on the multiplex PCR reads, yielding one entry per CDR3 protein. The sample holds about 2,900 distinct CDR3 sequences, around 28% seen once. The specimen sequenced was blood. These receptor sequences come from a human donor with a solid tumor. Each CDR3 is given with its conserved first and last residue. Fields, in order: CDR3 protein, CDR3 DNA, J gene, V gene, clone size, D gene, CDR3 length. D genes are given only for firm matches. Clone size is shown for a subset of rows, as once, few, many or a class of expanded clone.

CDR3aa: CASSLAGEYGYTF
CDR3nt: TGTGCCAGCAGCTTAGCAGGGGAATATGGCTACACCTTC
j_gene: TRBJ1-2
v_gene: TRBV7-9
abundance: few
d_gene: NA
len: 13

CDR3aa: CASSIGTPRGTIYF
CDR3nt: TGTGCCAGTAGTATCGGGACGCCCCGTGGCACCATATATTTT
j_gene: TRBJ1-3
v_gene: TRBV19
abundance: few
d_gene: NA
len: 14

CDR3aa: CSARDRRRLGDGYTF
CDR3nt: TGCAGTGCTAGAGATAGACGCAGGTTGGGTGATGGCTACACCTTC
j_gene: TRBJ1-2
v_gene: TRBV20-1
abundance: few
d_gene: NA
len: 15

CDR3aa: CASKYPQGPSAFF
CDR3nt: TGCGCCAGCAAGTACCCTCAAGGCCCGAGTGCTTTCTTT
j_gene: TRBJ1-1
v_gene: TRBV10-2
abundance: NA
d_gene: NA
len: 13

CDR3aa: CASSHSLSNQPQHF
CDR3nt: TGCGCCAGCAGTCACAGCCTTAGCAATCAGCCCCAGCATTTT
j_gene: TRBJ1-5
v_gene: TRBV10-2
abundance: few
d_gene: NA
len: 14

CDR3aa: CATSRNRGVGGYTF
CDR3nt: TGTGCCACCAGCAGAAACAGGGGAGTAGGTGGCTACACCTTC
j_gene: TRBJ1-2
v_gene: TRBV15
abundance: medium-sized
d_gene: TRBD1
len: 14

CDR3aa: CASSYARGNEQFF
CDR3nt: TGTGCCAGCAGTTACGCACGAGGAAATGAGCAGTTCTTC
j_gene: TRBJ2-1
v_gene: TRBV6-5
abundance: NA
d_gene: NA
len: 13

CDR3aa: CASDPAGTSGSIGTGELFF
CDR3nt: TGCGCCAGCGACCCGGCCGGGACTAGCGGGAGTATAGGCACCGGGGAGCTGTTTTTT
j_gene: TRBJ2-2
v_gene: TRBV5-1
abundance: NA
d_gene: TRBD2
len: 19

CDR3aa: CSARQGRGGPYDQYF
CDR3nt: TGCAGTGCTAGACAGGGCAGGGGAGGCCCCTACGATCAGTACTTC
j_gene: TRBJ2-7
v_gene: TRBV20-1
abundance: NA
d_gene: NA
len: 15

CDR3aa: CASSIPDRQVMNTEAFF
CDR3nt: TGTGCCAGCAGCATACCCGATCGACAGGTAATGAACACTGAAGCTTTCTTT
j_gene: TRBJ1-1
v_gene: TRBV5-6
abundance: few
d_gene: NA
len: 17

CDR3aa: CSASGGVVGYTF
CDR3nt: TGCAGTGCTAGCGGGGGAGTAGTTGGCTACACCTTC
j_gene: TRBJ1-2
v_gene: TRBV20-1
abundance: few
d_gene: NA
len: 12

CDR3aa: CASSPQGRSYNEQFF
CDR3nt: TGTGCCAGCAGCCCCCAGGGGCGGTCCTACAATGAGCAGTTCTTC
j_gene: TRBJ2-1
v_gene: TRBV11-1
abundance: NA
d_gene: NA
len: 15

CDR3aa: CAIRITSGNTIYF
CDR3nt: TGTGCCATCCGCATCACTTCTGGAAACACCATATATTTT
j_gene: TRBJ1-3
v_gene: TRBV10-3
abundance: NA
d_gene: NA
len: 13

CDR3aa: CASSRPGTSGYNEQFF
CDR3nt: TGTGCCAGCAGCCGTCCCGGGACTAGCGGCTACAATGAGCAGTTCTTC
j_gene: TRBJ2-1
v_gene: TRBV27
abundance: few
d_gene: TRBD2
len: 16

CDR3aa: CAWSIRASNQPQHF
CDR3nt: TGTGCCTGGAGTATTAGGGCTAGCAATCAGCCCCAGCATTTT
j_gene: TRBJ1-5
v_gene: TRBV30
abundance: medium-sized
d_gene: NA
len: 14

CDR3aa: CSARDFGASGYYEQYF
CDR3nt: TGCAGTGCTAGAGATTTTGGGGCTAGCGGATACTACGAGCAGTACTTC
j_gene: TRBJ2-7
v_gene: TRBV20-1
abundance: few
d_gene: TRBD2
len: 16

CDR3aa: CASSLYGYEQYF
CDR3nt: TGCGCCAGCAGCCTTTATGGCTACGAGCAGTACTTC
j_gene: TRBJ2-7
v_gene: TRBV10-2
abundance: few
d_gene: NA
len: 12

CDR3aa: CASSLVGSYTGELFF
CDR3nt: TGTGCCAGCAGCTTAGTGGGCAGTTACACCGGGGAGCTGTTTTTT
j_gene: TRBJ2-2
v_gene: TRBV7-6
abundance: medium-sized
d_gene: NA
len: 15

CDR3aa: CASSQGTGRGYTF
CDR3nt: TGTGCCAGCAGTCAAGGGACAGGGAGAGGCTACACCTTC
j_gene: TRBJ1-2
v_gene: TRBV28
abundance: NA
d_gene: TRBD1
len: 13

CDR3aa: CSARDRGSGANVLTF
CDR3nt: TGCAGTGCTAGAGATCGGGGCTCTGGGGCCAACGTCCTGACTTTC
j_gene: TRBJ2-6
v_gene: TRBV20-1
abundance: NA
d_gene: NA
len: 15

CDR3aa: CASSYAGGGNTEAFF
CDR3nt: TGTGCCAGCAGTTACGCGGGCGGGGGCAACACTGAAGCTTTCTTT
j_gene: TRBJ1-1
v_gene: TRBV6-5
abundance: few
d_gene: NA
len: 15

CDR3aa: CASSPLGISGANVLTF
CDR3nt: TGTGCCAGCAGCCCCCTGGGAATATCTGGGGCCAACGTCCTGACTTTC
j_gene: TRBJ2-6
v_gene: TRBV14
abundance: few
d_gene: NA
len: 16

CDR3aa: CSSRGPTSYEQYF
CDR3nt: TGCAGTTCTAGAGGCCCGACCTCCTACGAGCAGTACTTC
j_gene: TRBJ2-7
v_gene: TRBV20-1
abundance: NA
d_gene: NA
len: 13

CDR3aa: CASSFVGSSYNEQFF
CDR3nt: TGTGCCAGCAGCTTTGTAGGGAGCTCCTACAATGAGCAGTTCTTC
j_gene: TRBJ2-1
v_gene: TRBV5-6
abundance: NA
d_gene: NA
len: 15

CDR3aa: CAISPDRGGNEKLFF
CDR3nt: TGTGCCATCAGCCCCGACAGGGGCGGTAATGAAAAACTGTTTTTT
j_gene: TRBJ1-4
v_gene: TRBV10-3
abundance: few
d_gene: TRBD1
len: 15

CDR3aa: CASSFLTAGRGREQYF
CDR3nt: TGTGCCAGCAGTTTCCTAACGGCGGGCCGGGGTCGGGAGCAGTACTTC
j_gene: TRBJ2-7
v_gene: TRBV27
abundance: NA
d_gene: NA
len: 16

CDR3aa: CAWSVPLAATDTQYF
CDR3nt: TGTGCCTGGAGTGTACCCCTAGCAGCCACAGATACGCAGTATTTT
j_gene: TRBJ2-3
v_gene: TRBV30
abundance: NA
d_gene: NA
len: 15

CDR3aa: CASSLGTNYEQYF
CDR3nt: TGCGCCAGCAGCTTGGGGACAAACTACGAGCAGTACTTC
j_gene: TRBJ2-7
v_gene: TRBV5-1
abundance: few
d_gene: NA
len: 13

CDR3aa: CSVEVVAGNTEAFF
CDR3nt: TGCAGCGTTGAAGTAGTGGCCGGGAACACTGAAGCTTTCTTT
j_gene: TRBJ1-1
v_gene: TRBV29-1
abundance: large
d_gene: NA
len: 14

CDR3aa: CASSLERGRRNTEAFF
CDR3nt: TGTGCCAGCAGTTTAGAGAGGGGCCGACGGAACACTGAAGCTTTCTTT
j_gene: TRBJ1-1
v_gene: TRBV28
abundance: NA
d_gene: NA
len: 16

CDR3aa: CATRGGGPGELFF
CDR3nt: TGTGCCACCAGAGGGGGGGGCCCCGGGGAGCTGTTTTTT
j_gene: TRBJ2-2
v_gene: TRBV6-5
abundance: few
d_gene: NA
len: 13

CDR3aa: CASSLIALNTGELFF
CDR3nt: TGCGCCAGCAGCTTGATTGCACTAAACACCGGGGAGCTGTTTTTT
j_gene: TRBJ2-2
v_gene: TRBV5-1
abundance: NA
d_gene: NA
len: 15

CDR3aa: CASSLHSTSGGPSTYEQYF
CDR3nt: TGTGCCAGCAGTTTACACTCGACTAGCGGGGGTCCCTCCACGTACGAGCAGTACTTC
j_gene: TRBJ2-7
v_gene: TRBV27
abundance: NA
d_gene: TRBD2
len: 19

CDR3aa: CASSMGPGTDTQYF
CDR3nt: TGTGCCAGCAGCATGGGACCGGGCACAGATACGCAGTATTTT
j_gene: TRBJ2-3
v_gene: TRBV7-6
abundance: NA
d_gene: NA
len: 14

CDR3aa: CASSLAIEMRETQYF
CDR3nt: TGTGCCAGCAGCTTAGCGATCGAGATGAGGGAGACCCAGTACTTC
j_gene: TRBJ2-5
v_gene: TRBV7-6
abundance: NA
d_gene: NA
len: 15

CDR3aa: CASSFGTENYGYTF
CDR3nt: TGTGCCAGCAGCTTCGGGACAGAAAACTATGGCTACACCTTC
j_gene: TRBJ1-2
v_gene: TRBV7-2
abundance: once
d_gene: TRBD1
len: 14

CDR3aa: CASSPQGARVTEAFF
CDR3nt: TGTGCCAGCAGCCCACAGGGGGCTAGGGTCACTGAAGCTTTCTTT
j_gene: TRBJ1-1
v_gene: TRBV7-3
abundance: NA
d_gene: TRBD1
len: 15

CDR3aa: CASSLRGLQGAAYNEQFF
CDR3nt: TGTGCCAGCAGTTTAAGGGGACTACAGGGGGCCGCCTACAATGAGCAGTTCTTC
j_gene: TRBJ2-1
v_gene: TRBV12-3/TRBV12-4
abundance: NA
d_gene: TRBD1
len: 18

CDR3aa: CSANPSDLAGAWEQYF
CDR3nt: TGCAGTGCAAACCCCAGCGATCTAGCGGGAGCTTGGGAGCAGTACTTC
j_gene: TRBJ2-7
v_gene: TRBV20-1
abundance: once
d_gene: TRBD2
len: 16

CDR3aa: CASSFEGKNTEAFF
CDR3nt: TGTGCCAGCAGCTTCGAGGGGAAGAACACTGAAGCTTTCTTT
j_gene: TRBJ1-1
v_gene: TRBV5-5
abundance: NA
d_gene: NA
len: 14

CDR3aa: CASSLDGGGDGYEQYF
CDR3nt: TGTGCCAGCAGCTTGGATGGCGGGGGGGACGGCTACGAGCAGTACTTC
j_gene: TRBJ2-7
v_gene: TRBV7-6
abundance: large
d_gene: TRBD2
len: 16

CDR3aa: CASSLPDYEQYF
CDR3nt: TGTGCCAGCAGCCTCCCGGACTACGAGCAGTACTTC
j_gene: TRBJ2-7
v_gene: TRBV7-2
abundance: large
d_gene: NA
len: 12